A selection of T cell receptor beta chains follows, all from one sample in a study of post-analysis software for immune sequencing data. Using its own MiXCR run on the PCR reads, TCRdb lists one record per CDR3 protein. The table has 150,000 or so distinct CDR3 sequences, 30% to 45% seen once. This specimen was blood, taken after autologous hematopoietic stem cell transplantation. These receptor sequences come from a girl aged 10 to 17 with multiple sclerosis. Both conserved end residues are part of each CDR3. A D gene is named only where the DNA matches it firmly. Clone size is stated in some rows and not others, as once, few, many or a class when expanded.

TRBV7-6	NA	TRBJ2-7	NA	CASSSLRGRAPYEQYF	TGTGCCAGCAGTTCCTTAAGGGGGAGGGCCCCCTACGAGCAGTACTTC
TRBV5-5	TRBD1	TRBJ2-4	many	CASSSTGGLAKNIQYF	TGTGCCAGCAGCTCAACAGGGGGCCTAGCCAAAAACATTCAGTACTTC
TRBV5-1	TRBD2	TRBJ2-1	few	CASSTGLADYNEQFF	TGCGCCAGCAGCACGGGACTAGCGGATTACAATGAGCAGTTCTTC
TRBV13	TRBD2	TRBJ2-7	NA	CASSPGLAGGPYSEQYF	TGTGCCAGCAGCCCCGGACTAGCGGGAGGGCCTTATTCCGAGCAGTACTTC
TRBV25-1	TRBD2	TRBJ2-1	few	CASSGPGASGRVNNEQFF	TGTGCCAGCAGTGGCCCCGGGGCTAGCGGGAGGGTAAACAATGAGCAGTTCTTC
TRBV7-8	NA	TRBJ2-5	few	CASSSDSPQETQYF	TGTGCCAGCAGCTCGGACTCTCCCCAAGAGACCCAGTACTTC
TRBV5-1	NA	TRBJ2-7	once	CASSLEGVSYEQYF	TGCGCCAGCAGCTTGGAAGGGGTTAGCTACGAGCAGTACTTC
TRBV12-3/TRBV12-4	NA	TRBJ2-2	NA	CASRGSNTGERFF	TGTGCCAGCCGGGGCAGCAACACCGGGGAGCGGTTTTTT
TRBV4-3	TRBD1	TRBJ2-6	few	CASSQETGGSGANVLTF	TGCGCCAGCAGCCAGGAGACAGGGGGCTCTGGGGCCAACGTCCTGACTTTC
TRBV20-1	NA	TRBJ2-5	NA	CSASLQETQYF	TGCAGTGCTAGTTTACAAGAGACCCAGTACTTC
TRBV20-1	NA	TRBJ2-1	few	CSARDGVRDNSYNEQFF	TGCAGTGCTAGAGACGGAGTGCGGGACAACTCCTACAATGAGCAGTTCTTC
TRBV4-3	NA	TRBJ2-3	few	CASSSGVESDTQYF	TGCGCCAGCTCCTCGGGAGTGGAGTCAGATACGCAGTATTTT
TRBV7-9	NA	TRBJ2-1	NA	CASSLHYNEQFF	TGTGCCAGCAGCCTCCACTACAATGAGCAGTTCTTC
TRBV7-2	TRBD2	TRBJ2-7	NA	CASSSTGASGIYEQYF	TGTGCCAGCAGCTCAACGGGCGCTAGCGGGATCTACGAGCAGTACTTC
TRBV5-1	TRBD2	TRBJ2-7	few	CASSSSGKSYEQYF	TGCGCCAGCAGCTCTAGCGGGAAATCCTACGAGCAGTACTTC
TRBV5-1	NA	TRBJ2-2	NA	CASRATGTGELFF	TGCGCCAGCAGGGCCACAGGGACCGGGGAGCTGTTTTTT
TRBV20-1	TRBD2	TRBJ2-4	many	CSASTVREGSKNIQYF	TGCAGTGCTAGTACGGTCCGGGAGGGGTCCAAAAACATTCAGTACTTC
TRBV5-1	TRBD2	TRBJ2-7	few	CASSLTTTSASGSYEQYF	TGCGCCAGCAGCTTGACAACCACCTCCGCTAGCGGCTCCTACGAGCAGTACTTC
TRBV9	TRBD1	TRBJ1-1	many	CASSGQGGDTEAFF	TGTGCCAGCAGCGGACAGGGGGGAGACACTGAAGCTTTCTTT
TRBV5-5	NA	TRBJ1-4	NA	CASSPGGTNEKLFF	TGTGCCAGCAGCCCGGGGGGAACTAATGAAAAACTGTTTTTT
TRBV5-1	NA	TRBJ2-3	few	CASSLGSQGADTQYF	TGCGCCAGCAGCTTGGGGTCCCAAGGAGCTGATACGCAGTATTTT
TRBV4-2	TRBD2	TRBJ2-1	few	CASSHSQRERDSYNEQFF	TGTGCCAGCAGCCATTCACAAAGGGAGCGGGATTCCTACAATGAGCAGTTCTTC
TRBV2	NA	TRBJ1-5	NA	CASRPGTSSNQPQHF	TGTGCCAGCAGGCCCGGGACATCGAGCAATCAGCCCCAGCATTTT
TRBV12-3/TRBV12-4	NA	TRBJ2-1	few	CASSLAPSSYNEQFF	TGTGCCAGCAGCCTAGCGCCGAGCTCCTACAATGAGCAGTTCTTC
TRBV20-1	NA	TRBJ1-6	NA	CSAGRPGVGADSPPHF	TGCAGTGCTGGACGACCTGGGGTGGGGGCGGATTCACCCCCCCACTTT
TRBV6-5	NA	TRBJ2-7	NA	CASIGNALSYEQYF	TGTGCCAGCATTGGGAACGCGCTCTCCTACGAGCAGTACTTC
TRBV6-6	TRBD1	TRBJ1-4	few	CASSYSGQGEKLFF	TGTGCCAGCAGTTACTCGGGACAGGGTGAAAAACTGTTTTTT
TRBV5-6	TRBD2	TRBJ2-2	NA	CASSSGTGLAEDAGELFF	TGTGCCAGCAGCTCCGGGACTGGTCTAGCGGAGGACGCCGGGGAGCTGTTTTTT
TRBV20-1	NA	TRBJ2-4	once	CSALGGGVEQYF	TGCAGTGCGTTAGGGGGGGGAGTGGAGCAGTACTTC
TRBV7-8	NA	TRBJ2-1	NA	CASSAGPMSSYNEQFF	TGTGCCAGCAGCGCGGGACCCATGAGCTCCTACAATGAGCAGTTCTTC
TRBV20-1	TRBD2	TRBJ2-5	NA	CSATRLAGALETQYF	TGCAGTGCCACCCGACTAGCGGGAGCCTTAGAGACCCAGTACTTC